The 5 T cell receptor beta chains reported below all come from one sample, sequenced in a study of healthy donors' naive CD4 and CD8 T cells. TCR libraries were built from 500 to 600 ng of total RNA by linear amplification. Each CDR3 protein is one row after TCRdb ran MiXCR on the reads. The table includes around 200,000 distinct CDR3 sequences, about 74% detected once. Input material: naive CD4+ and CD8+ T cells sorted from blood, pooled from several donors. The receptors come from a pool of human donors in good health; the sample pools cells from several healthy donors.

The chain combines TRBV6-5 with TRBJ1-1; D is unclear. The CDR3 covers 16 residues. The germline gives CDR1 MNHEY, CDR2 SVGAGI. The V end lost 4 bases, the J end lost 1 base, and 16 bases lay between the germline ends. CDR3 nucleotide sequence: TGTGCCAGCAGTTTAAGTGGGCTGACGGGGAACACTGAAGCTTTCTTT. Its protein is CASSLSGLTGNTEAFF.

The V gene is TRBV28, the J gene TRBJ1-1, with D tentatively TRBD1 (5 bases). The CDR3 runs to 11 residues. V shed 4 bases and J shed 10 bases, with 10 bases lying between them. Per the germline V gene, CDR1 is MDHEN and CDR2 is SYDVKM. The chain's CDR3 is CASSWGISAFF. The CDR3 DNA reads as TGTGCCAGCAGTTGGGGGATATCAGCTTTCTTT.

This clonotype showed up just a few times. The rearrangement joins TRBV19 to TRBJ1-2; D gene unclear. V was cut by 8 bases and J by 8 bases, with 18 bases left in between. Looked up from germline, CDR1 is LNHDA and CDR2 is SQIVND (reference sequence). The CDR3 length is 13 residues. This CDR3 is CASGRALSEGYTF. For the CDR3, the DNA is TGTGCCAGTGGGAGGGCGTTATCGGAAGGCTACACCTTC.

This clonotype was seen only once. V usage is TRBV18 and J usage is TRBJ2-7; TRBD2 matches 7 bases. The V gene's germline CDR1 is KGHSH and CDR2 LQKENI. The trim removed 0 bases at V and 0 bases at J, leaving 5 bases unmatched. The CDR3 covers 16 residues. The CDR3 DNA follows: TGTGCCAGCTCACCACCGTTCCGCGGGGGCTCCTACGAGCAGTACTTC. The encoded protein is CASSPPFRGGSYEQYF.

The CDR3 DNA reads TGCGCCAGCAGCCAATCCAAGGGGCGCGTTGAAAAACTGTTTTTT. It is translated as CASSQSKGRVEKLFF. The chain has TRBV4-3 and TRBJ1-4; D perhaps matches TRBD1 (5 bases). With 2 bases removed from V and 7 bases from J, the gap between germline ends came to 14 bases. This CDR3 spans 15 amino acids. Germline CDR1 and CDR2: LGHNA and YSLEER.